This TCR beta chain was recovered during a study of blood T cell repertoires in COVID-19. On the study more broadly: Samples representing acute and convalescent COVID-19 were sourced from the United States, Italy and Spain. PBMCs, B-cell-depleted T cells, or T cells provided the cDNA or gDNA that made up the material.

Germline values: CDR1 MGHRA, CDR2 YSYEKL. V was pared by 1 base and J by 5 bases, with 15 bases between. There are 16 residues in the CDR3. This clone occurred a few times. In the original workflow: Nucleated cell number was recorded as an estimate derived from reference gene primer amplification. Here immunoSEQ multiplex PCR was the method, and the copy in TCRdb shows in-frame clones only, minus some. V and J calls and clone size are as listed in that table; D and trimming were resolved from the DNA. Here the sample spans around 81,000 clones, roughly four fifths being singletons. Sequencing was performed on peripheral blood. The rearrangement links TRBV4-1 to TRBJ2-4, with D perhaps matching TRBD1 (5 bases). The TCR comes from an elderly man with acute or convalescent COVID-19. Written as DNA, the CDR3 is TGCGCCAGCAGCCAAGTCGGAACGACAGCTCAAAACATTCAGTACTTC. It yields the protein CASSQVGTTAQNIQYF.